A selection of T cell receptor beta chains follows, all from one sample in a study of TIL therapy for anti-PD-1-resistant metastatic lung cancer. Profiled with immunoSEQ multiplex PCR; TCRdb holds only in-frame clones, not every one. Here the sample spans nearly 60,000 clones, around 70% being singletons. The specimen comprised blood, sampled at baseline. All receptors come from a person aged 25-85 years with non-small cell lung cancer. Each CDR3 is given with its conserved first and last residue. The order of the fields is V gene, D gene, J gene, clone size, CDR3 DNA, CDR3 protein. D genes are given only for firm matches. Size tells how often a clone was seen (once, few, many) or the class of an expanded clone, and some rows leave it out.

>TRBV7-6|TRBD1|TRBJ1-1|NA
TGTGCCAGCAGCTCCCTGACAGGGGGCGCGGGAACTGAAGCTTTCTTT
CASSSLTGGAGTEAFF
>TRBV5-4|NA|TRBJ2-3|NA
TGTGCCAGCAGCTTAAAAGACCCCCTGACAGATACGCAGTATTTT
CASSLKDPLTDTQYF
>TRBV20-1|NA|TRBJ1-1|NA
TGCAGTGCTAGAGCCCTGTTTGAAGCTTTCTTT
CSARALFEAFF
>TRBV2|NA|TRBJ2-6|NA
TGTGCCAGCAGCACCCCGAGCGGGGCCAACGTCCTGACTTTC
CASSTPSGANVLTF
>TRBV11-2|TRBD1|TRBJ2-6|NA
TGTGCCAGCAGCCCAAGCATCGGACAGGTGTCCTCTGGGGCCAACGTCCTGACTTTC
CASSPSIGQVSSGANVLTF
>TRBV5-1|NA|TRBJ1-6|NA
TGCGCCAGCAGCTTGGGGCAGGGGAGATTTTCACCCCTCCACTTT
CASSLGQGRFSPLHF
>TRBV4-1|NA|TRBJ1-1|NA
TGCGCCAGCCGGGACCCCAGGGCCTTTGAAGCTTTCTTT
CASRDPRAFEAFF
>TRBV7-2|NA|TRBJ2-7|few
TGTGCCAGCAGCTTAGCGCCAGGACGTTACGAGCAGTACTTC
CASSLAPGRYEQYF
>TRBV5-1|NA|TRBJ2-1|NA
TGCGCCAGCAGCTTTAACTCCTACAATGAGCAGTTCTTC
CASSFNSYNEQFF
>TRBV28|NA|TRBJ1-2|NA
TGTGCCAGCAGTTTTTTCAATGTCGGGGGTGGAGGCTACACCTTC
CASSFFNVGGGGYTF
>TRBV27|NA|TRBJ1-6|once
TGTGCCAGCAGTTTAGTGGTCAACAGGGTAAATTCACCCCTCCACTTT
CASSLVVNRVNSPLHF
>TRBV7-2|NA|TRBJ1-3|NA
TGTGCCAGCAGCTTGAGCATGGGGTCTGGAAACACCATATATTTT
CASSLSMGSGNTIYF
>TRBV7-2|TRBD1|TRBJ2-5|NA
TGTGCCAGCAGCGCCACAAGACAGGGGGCGCGTGAGACCCAGTACTTC
CASSATRQGARETQYF
>TRBV7-8|NA|TRBJ2-2|NA
TGTGCCAGCAGCACCCACCTCGGGGAGCTGTTTTTT
CASSTHLGELFF
>TRBV4-1|NA|TRBJ1-1|NA
TGCGCCAGCAGCCAAGATATCGAGGGGCACATCCGCGGGCACGCTGAAGCTTTCTTT
CASSQDIEGHIRGHAEAFF